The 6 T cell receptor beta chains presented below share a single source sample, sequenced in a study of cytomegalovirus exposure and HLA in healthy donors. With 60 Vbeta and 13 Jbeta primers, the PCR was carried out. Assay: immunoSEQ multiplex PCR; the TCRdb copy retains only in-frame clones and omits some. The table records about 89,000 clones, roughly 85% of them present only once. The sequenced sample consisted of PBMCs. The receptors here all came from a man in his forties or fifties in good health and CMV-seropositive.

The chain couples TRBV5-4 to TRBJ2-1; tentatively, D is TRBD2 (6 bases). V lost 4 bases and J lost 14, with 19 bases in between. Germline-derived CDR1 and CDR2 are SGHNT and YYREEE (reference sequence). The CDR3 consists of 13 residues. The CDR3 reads CASSPGLGGEKFF. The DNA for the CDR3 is TGTGCCAGCAGCCCAGGATTGGGGGGAGAGAAGTTCTTC.

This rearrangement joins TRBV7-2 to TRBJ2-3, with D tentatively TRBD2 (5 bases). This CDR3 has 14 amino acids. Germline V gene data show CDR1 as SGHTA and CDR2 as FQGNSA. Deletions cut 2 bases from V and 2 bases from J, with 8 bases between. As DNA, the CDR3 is TGTGCCAGCAGCTTAAGGACTGTCACAGATACGCAGTATTTT. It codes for CASSLRTVTDTQYF.

The CDR3 reads CASSDAFGNQPQHF. The DNA of the CDR3 is TGTGCCAGCAGTGACGCGTTTGGCAATCAGCCCCAGCATTTT. This chain links TRBV2 with TRBJ1-5; no firm D call. Trimming took 3 bases from V and 2 from J, leaving 8 bases between them. The CDR3 sequence is 14 residues long. Germline CDR1 SNHLY, CDR2 FYNNEI.

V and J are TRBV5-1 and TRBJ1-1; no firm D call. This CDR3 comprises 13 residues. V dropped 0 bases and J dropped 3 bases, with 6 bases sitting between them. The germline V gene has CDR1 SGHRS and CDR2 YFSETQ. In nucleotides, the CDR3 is TGCGCCAGCAGCTTGGGAAAGCACACTGAAGCTTTCTTT. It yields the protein CASSLGKHTEAFF.

This chain's CDR3 is CATISREAFF. The CDR3 nucleotides read TGTGCCACCATATCGAGGGAAGCTTTCTTT. The chain recombines TRBV28 with TRBJ1-1, with D unresolved. The CDR3 totals 10 residues. Germline assignment: CDR1 MDHEN and CDR2 SYDVKM. The V end was cut by 10 bases, the J end by 8 bases, with 11 bases between.

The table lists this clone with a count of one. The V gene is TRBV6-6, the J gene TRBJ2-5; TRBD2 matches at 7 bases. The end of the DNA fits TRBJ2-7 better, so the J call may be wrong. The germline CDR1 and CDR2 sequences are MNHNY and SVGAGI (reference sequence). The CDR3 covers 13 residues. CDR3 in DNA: TGTGCCAGCAGTTACTGGCGGGGGTACGAGCAGTACTTC. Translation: CASSYWRGYEQYF.